These 28 T cell receptor beta chains share one sample of origin, sequenced in a study of blood T cell repertoires in COVID-19. TCRdb's table, derived via immunoSEQ multiplex PCR, lists solely in-frame clones and lacks some. The sample holds just under 80,000 clones, roughly 85% seen once. Source material: peripheral blood. The origin of the receptors is a human donor in a cohort sampled during active COVID-19.

The V call is TRBV28, the J call TRBJ2-2; 8 nucleotides align to TRBD1. CDR3 length: 15 residues. With V trimmed by 5 bases and J by 4 bases, 6 bases remained unmatched. In germline, CDR1 is MDHEN, CDR2 SYDVKM. The CDR3 DNA reads TGTGCCAGCAGTCTCCTTGGGACAGGCACCGGGGAGCTGTTTTTT. Its protein is CASSLLGTGTGELFF.

This clone was observed a handful of times. In nucleotides, the CDR3 is TGTGCCAGCAGTTCACCGGGACTAGCCAATGAGCAGTTCTTC. The encoded protein is CASSSPGLANEQFF. The chain uses TRBV6-6 and TRBJ2-1, with TRBD2 matching 9 bases. Looked up from germline, CDR1 is MNHNY and CDR2 is SVGAGI (reference sequence). CDR3 length: 14 amino acids. Germline trimming cut 4 bases from V and 6 bases from J; bases unmatched to any gene: 4.

The V call is TRBV4-3, the J call TRBJ1-4; no clear D. This CDR3 spans 15 amino acids. Germline V gene sequence: CDR1 LGHNA, CDR2 YSLEER. V dropped 2 bases and J dropped 7 bases, with 14 bases sitting between them. In DNA form, the CDR3 reads TGCGCCAGCAGCCAAACCTATGGGTCAGGTGAAAAACTGTTTTTT. It translates to CASSQTYGSGEKLFF.

The V call is TRBV6-1, the J call TRBJ2-3; the D gene is possibly TRBD2 (6 bases). The CDR3 covers 15 residues. Between the trimmed V and J ends, which lost 2 bases and 0 bases, there was a span of 9 bases. CDR1 is MNHNS and CDR2 is SASEGT in the germline V gene. CDR3 sequence reads: CASSELGTSTDTQYF. The CDR3, as DNA: TGTGCCAGCAGTGAATTAGGGACTAGCACAGATACGCAGTATTTT.

DNA of the CDR3: TGTGCCAGCAGCTCGGTCTGGGGGCGCGAGGGGGAGAACGAGCAGTACTTC. Amino acid sequence: CASSSVWGREGENEQYF. The chain recombines TRBV7-6 with TRBJ2-7; possible D gene TRBD1, 6 bases. The germline V gene has CDR1 SGHVS and CDR2 FNYEAQ. V was trimmed by 4 bases and J by 5 bases, leaving 24 bases between them. The CDR3 runs 17 residues. Filled out from reference TRBV7-6 and TRBJ2-7, the complete variable domain reads GAGVSQSPRYKVTKRGQDVALRCDPISGHVSLYWYRQALGQGPEFLTYFNYEAQQDKSGLPNDRFSAERPEGSISTLTIQRTEQRDSAMYRCASSSVWGREGENEQYFGPGTRLTVT.

The chain is built from TRBV11-2 and TRBJ2-7; tentatively, D is TRBD2 (5 bases). Germline values: CDR1 SGHAT, CDR2 FQNNGV. CDR3 length: 14 amino acids. Trimming removed 4 bases from V and 2 bases from J, with 12 bases in between. CDR3 bases: TGTGCCAGCAGCTCCCAACGGGGTCCCTACGAGCAGTACTTC. It yields the protein CASSSQRGPYEQYF.

The V call is TRBV4-3, the J call TRBJ1-5, with 7 bases identical to TRBD1. V trimming: 3 bases; J trimming: 3 bases; junction bases outside the gene matches: 2. Germline V gene data show CDR1 as LGHNA and CDR2 as YSLEER. This CDR3 has 14 residues. The CDR3 region is CASSQGTANQPQHF. The CDR3, as DNA: TGCGCCAGCAGCCAGGGGACAGCCAATCAGCCCCAGCATTTT.

The J gene is TRBJ2-7, the V gene TRBV28; a weak D match, TRBD2 (6 bases). The CDR3 totals 14 residues. CDR1 and CDR2 (germline): MDHEN, SYDVKM. V was cut by 4 bases and J by 3 bases, with 13 bases left in between. The CDR3 loop is CASSYGGGLYEQYF. In nucleotides, the CDR3 is TGTGCCAGCAGTTACGGGGGAGGTCTCTACGAGCAGTACTTC.

The J gene is TRBJ2-1, the V gene TRBV27; 9 bases match TRBD1. V lost 4 bases, J lost 8 bases, and 27 bases stayed unmatched. The germline V gene has CDR1 MNHEY and CDR2 SMNVEV (reference sequence). The CDR3 has 21 amino acids. CDR3 loop: CASSSRDRVRHPIGSDDEQFF. The DNA of the CDR3 is TGTGCCAGCAGTTCCCGGGACAGGGTTCGGCACCCCATTGGCAGTGATGATGAGCAGTTCTTC.

The CDR3 region is CASSEESTDTQYF. The CDR3 DNA reads TGTGCCAGCAGTGAAGAGAGCACAGATACGCAGTATTTT. The chain employs TRBV6-4 and TRBJ2-3; D not resolved. Germline V lookup: CDR1 MRHNA, CDR2 SNTAGT. The CDR3 consists of 13 residues. V was cut by 3 bases and J by 0 bases, with 4 bases left in between.

This clone was observed a few times. The gene calls are TRBV7-2 and TRBJ1-3; D gene ambiguous. This CDR3 is 16 amino acids long. Per the germline V gene, CDR1 is SGHTA and CDR2 is FQGNSA. Trimming pared 2 bases from V and 1 base from J, leaving 12 bases between. The DNA for the CDR3 is TGTGCCAGCAGCTTATATGCACCTACGTCTGGAAACACCATATATTTT. Translation gives CASSLYAPTSGNTIYF.

V and J are TRBV5-4 and TRBJ2-7; weak D call: TRBD1 (6 bases). Germline-derived CDR1 and CDR2 are SGHNT and YYREEE (reference sequence). The V and J ends lost 0 bases and 5 bases respectively, with 12 bases between them. This CDR3 comprises 14 residues. As DNA, the CDR3 is TGTGCCAGCAGCTTGGTTGGTCAGGGGAACGAGCAGTACTTC. Its protein product is CASSLVGQGNEQYF.

This chain uses TRBV24-1 with TRBJ1-2; TRBD1 matches 10 bases. The V gene's germline CDR1 is KGHDR and CDR2 SFDVKD. J was trimmed by 4 bases and V by 2 bases; bases with no gene match: 3. This CDR3 has 15 residues. The CDR3 protein is CATSDSGQGGYGYTF. Here the CDR3 DNA reads TGTGCCACCAGTGATTCTGGACAGGGGGGCTATGGCTACACCTTC.

The gene calls are TRBV5-4 and TRBJ1-1, with a weak D call TRBD1 (5 bases). Germline CDR1 is SGHNT and CDR2 is YYREEE (reference sequence). This CDR3 is built from 13 residues. V was trimmed by 2 bases and J by 5 bases, leaving 10 bases between them. The CDR3 coding sequence is TGTGCCAGCAGCTTTGACAGAGATACTGAAGCTTTCTTT. It translates to CASSFDRDTEAFF.

This clone was counted only a few times. The chain carries TRBV24-1 and TRBJ2-2; a weak D match, TRBD1 (6 bases). V was trimmed by 6 bases and J by 4 bases, leaving 14 bases between them. Germline lookup yields CDR1 KGHDR and CDR2 SFDVKD. The CDR3 consists of 15 residues. The CDR3 region is CATSNRAVSTGELFF. CDR3 in DNA: TGTGCCACCAGTAACAGGGCCGTCAGCACCGGGGAGCTGTTTTTT.

The chain recombines TRBV10-3 with TRBJ1-1, with a tentative D call TRBD1 (6 bases). In germline, CDR1 is ENHRY, CDR2 SYGVKD. The CDR3 sequence is 11 residues long. The V end lost 8 bases, the J end lost 6 bases, and 10 bases lay between the germline ends. The CDR3, as DNA: TGTGCCATCTCACAGGGCCCTGAAGCTTTCTTT. It translates to CAISQGPEAFF.

The CDR3 is CASRRSGYGANVLTF. CDR3 coding DNA: TGTGCCAGTAGAAGATCGGGTTATGGGGCCAACGTCCTGACTTTC. The chain is built from TRBV19 and TRBJ2-6, with D unresolved. The V end was cut by 6 bases, the J end by 3 bases, with 12 bases between. This CDR3 is built from 15 residues. Germline V gene sequence: CDR1 LNHDA, CDR2 SQIVND (reference sequence).

The chain uses TRBV5-1 and TRBJ2-5; 8 bases agree with TRBD1. CDR1 SGHRS and CDR2 YFSETQ come from the germline V gene. The CDR3 sequence is 14 residues long. V was clipped by 3 bases and J by 4 bases; unmatched bases: 5. The CDR3 DNA reads TGCGCCAGCAGCTCTCGGACAGGGAGAGAGACCCAGTACTTC. Protein: CASSSRTGRETQYF.

The rearrangement links TRBV7-3 to TRBJ2-1; perhaps TRBD2 as D (5 bases). Trimming took 2 bases from V and 8 from J, leaving 13 bases between them. This CDR3 has 14 residues. The V gene's germline CDR1 is SGHTA and CDR2 FQGTGA. The CDR3 loop is CASSLFAGRDEQFF. Written as DNA, the CDR3 is TGTGCCAGCAGCTTATTTGCGGGTCGGGATGAGCAGTTCTTC.

The chain joins TRBV12-5 to TRBJ2-3; maybe TRBD1 (6 bases). V was trimmed by 6 bases and J by 4 bases, leaving 17 bases between them. The CDR3 extends over 15 amino acids. Looked up from germline, CDR1 is LGHNT and CDR2 is FRNRAP. The CDR3 protein is CASGARGMSADTQYF. CDR3 DNA sequence: TGTGCTAGTGGGGCGAGGGGGATGTCTGCAGATACGCAGTATTTT. Drawing the rest from reference TRBV12-5 and TRBJ2-3, the complete variable domain is DARVTQTPRHKVTEMGQEVTMRCQPILGHNTVFWYRQTMMQGLELLAYFRNRAPLDDSGMPKDRFSAEMPDATLATLKIQPSEPRDSAVYFCASGARGMSADTQYFGPGTRLTVL.

This sequence joins TRBV28 and TRBJ1-4, with D perhaps matching TRBD1 (5 bases). The V end lost 7 bases, the J end lost 6 bases, and 15 bases lay between the germline ends. Per germline, CDR1 MDHEN and CDR2 SYDVKM. The CDR3 is made up of 14 amino acids. CDR3 region: CASTEGGGYEKLFF. CDR3 sequence (DNA): TGTGCCAGCACCGAGGGTGGGGGGTATGAAAAACTGTTTTTT. The whole variable domain, remainder taken from reference TRBV28 and TRBJ1-4, is DVKVTQSSRYLVKRTGEKVFLECVQDMDHENMFWYRQDPGLGLRLIYFSYDVKMKEKGDIPEGYSVSREKKERFSLILESASTNQTSMYLCASTEGGGYEKLFFGSGTQLSVL.

This sequence joins TRBV7-2 and TRBJ2-5; 8 nucleotides line up with TRBD1. CDR1 and CDR2 from the germline V gene are SGHTA and FQGNSA. The CDR3 has 14 residues. V shed 2 bases and J 2 bases; nucleotides not matched to a gene: 1. CDR3 residues: CASSLNRGQETQYF. The CDR3 DNA follows: TGTGCCAGCAGCTTAAACAGGGGGCAAGAGACCCAGTACTTC.

This chain joins TRBV28 and TRBJ2-4; D is possibly TRBD1 (5 bases). In germline, CDR1 is MDHEN, CDR2 SYDVKM. V was pared by 7 bases and J by 3 bases, with 16 bases between. This CDR3 is built from 15 residues. The CDR3 bases are TGTGCCAGCACCACGAGCCAGGGTAACAAAAACATTCAGTACTTC. Translating it yields CASTTSQGNKNIQYF.

The chain employs TRBV11-3 and TRBJ2-5, with a possible D match to TRBD2 (5 bases). CDR3 size: 14 residues. V was trimmed by 4 bases and J by 2 bases, leaving 11 bases between them. Per the germline V gene, CDR1 is SGHNT and CDR2 is YENEEA. CDR3 in DNA: TGTGCCAGCAGCTCACAACAGCGGCAAGAGACCCAGTACTTC. The encoded protein is CASSSQQRQETQYF.

This chain links TRBV28 with TRBJ2-5; 8 nucleotides match TRBD1. Germline V lookup: CDR1 MDHEN, CDR2 SYDVKM. The CDR3 spans 19 residues. After removal of 2 bases from V and 3 bases from J, the junction contained 17 bases not matched to a gene. The CDR3 bases are TGTGCCAGCAGTTTAGCCTTCCTCCAGGGGGCTCAACACAAAGAGACCCAGTACTTC. This gives the protein CASSLAFLQGAQHKETQYF.

CDR3 sequence: CASSEAFGVRAFF. Here the CDR3 DNA reads TGTGCCAGCAGTGAAGCGTTCGGGGTGCGAGCTTTCTTT. The V gene is TRBV6-1, the J gene TRBJ1-1; the D is unclear. The CDR3 runs 13 residues. Germline CDR1 reads MNHNS; CDR2 reads SASEGT. Trimming took off 0 bases at V and 10 bases at J, with 12 bases between the two ends.

This sequence joins TRBV6-5 and TRBJ1-4; 9 bases map to TRBD1. This CDR3 comprises 14 residues. J was trimmed by 7 bases and V by 6 bases; bases with no gene match: 6. Looked up from germline, CDR1 is MNHEY and CDR2 is SVGAGI. CDR3 nucleotides: TGTGCCAGCAGAAAGACAGGGGGAATTGAAAAACTGTTTTTT. This sequence encodes CASRKTGGIEKLFF.

This chain uses TRBV19 with TRBJ2-3; perhaps TRBD1 as D (5 bases). The V end was cut by 5 bases, the J end by 4 bases, with 10 bases between. The CDR3 runs to 13 residues. Germline CDR1 LNHDA, CDR2 SQIVND (reference sequence). The CDR3 here is CASSFARADTQYF. DNA of the CDR3: TGTGCCAGTAGTTTCGCCAGGGCAGATACGCAGTATTTT.